Only a few counts were recorded for the clone carrying this TCR beta chain. Its antigen is undetermined. This sample was included in a study of cytomegalovirus exposure and HLA in healthy donors. Study-wide results and limits: In a later analysis, HLA-associated beta chains showed higher expansion and lower generation probabilities than comparable chains. In vitro confirmation showed a few CMV-associated chains to be CMV antigen specific. A prior analysis recorded that most TCR beta V segments were productive about 90% or about 30% of the time.

The CDR3 covers 17 residues. CDR1 SGHRS and CDR2 YFSETQ come from the germline V gene. Losses at the gene ends were 3 bases for V and 0 bases for J; bases not matched to a gene: 6. It was with 60 Vbeta and 13 Jbeta primers that the PCR ran. TCRdb keeps only in-frame clones here, not all; method: immunoSEQ multiplex PCR. Among roughly 120,000 clones listed, around 70% were seen once. This chain links TRBV5-1 with TRBJ1-4; TRBD1 matches 9 bases. The material sequenced was PBMCs. The clonotype comes from a woman aged 40 to 50 in good health and CMV-seropositive. CDR3 nucleotides: TGCGCCAGCAGCTCTACCGGACAGGGGACAACTAATGAAAAACTGTTTTTT. Residues: CASSSTGQGTTNEKLFF.